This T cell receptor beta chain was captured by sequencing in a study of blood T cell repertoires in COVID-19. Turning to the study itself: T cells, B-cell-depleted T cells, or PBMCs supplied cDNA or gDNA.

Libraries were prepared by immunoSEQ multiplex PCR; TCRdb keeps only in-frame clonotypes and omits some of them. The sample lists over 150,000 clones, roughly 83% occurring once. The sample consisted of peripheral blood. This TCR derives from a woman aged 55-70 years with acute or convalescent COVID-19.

The CDR3 sequence is CASSQDWGRVNTEAFF. CDR3 DNA sequence: TGTGCCAGCAGCCAAGATTGGGGCAGGGTGAACACTGAAGCTTTCTTT. The V gene is TRBV4-2, the J gene TRBJ1-1, with D maybe TRBD1 (5 bases). The CDR3 covers 16 residues. V shed 0 bases and J shed 0 bases, with 11 bases lying between them. Germline CDR1 is LGHNA and CDR2 is YNFKEQ.